This entry features one TCR beta chain sequence. This entry belongs to a study of blood T cell repertoires in COVID-19. About the research overall: Samples representing acute and convalescent COVID-19 were sourced from the United States, Italy and Spain. Nucleic acid was either cDNA or gDNA, and it came from T cells, B-cell-depleted T cells, or PBMCs.

While infection was still active, Seattle patients were enrolled and then followed longitudinally. V trimming: 0 bases; J trimming: 6 bases; junction bases outside the gene matches: 8. This CDR3 contains 15 residues. Germline-derived CDR1 and CDR2 are MNHEY and SVGAGI. How the authors handled the data: Reference gene primer amplification in the assay estimated nucleated cell counts. The protocol was immunoSEQ multiplex PCR, while the TCRdb copy is restricted to in-frame clones and leaves out a portion. V and J calls and clone size are copied from that table; D and trimming were computed from the DNA. The sample has about 500,000 clones; approximately 88% are singletons.

Sequencing was carried out using peripheral blood. The V gene is TRBV6-5, the J gene TRBJ2-7; 7 bases line up with TRBD1. The receptor's source is a woman aged 50 to 60 with COVID-19, enrolled during active disease. The CDR3 reads CASSYSPRQGREQYF. CDR3 nucleotides: TGTGCCAGCAGTTACTCCCCCCGACAGGGACGCGAGCAGTACTTC.